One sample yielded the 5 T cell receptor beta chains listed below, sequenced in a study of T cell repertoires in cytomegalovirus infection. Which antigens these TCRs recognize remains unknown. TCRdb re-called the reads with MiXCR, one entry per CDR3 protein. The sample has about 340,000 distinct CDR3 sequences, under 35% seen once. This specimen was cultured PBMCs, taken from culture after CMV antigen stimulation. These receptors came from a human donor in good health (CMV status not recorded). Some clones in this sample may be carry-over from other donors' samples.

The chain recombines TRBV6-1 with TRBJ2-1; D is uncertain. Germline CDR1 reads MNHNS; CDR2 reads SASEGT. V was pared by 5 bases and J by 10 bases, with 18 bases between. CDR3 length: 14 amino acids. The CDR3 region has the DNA TGTGCCAGCAGTTACCAGGCTCCTCCGACCGAGCAGTTCTTC. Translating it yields CASSYQAPPTEQFF.

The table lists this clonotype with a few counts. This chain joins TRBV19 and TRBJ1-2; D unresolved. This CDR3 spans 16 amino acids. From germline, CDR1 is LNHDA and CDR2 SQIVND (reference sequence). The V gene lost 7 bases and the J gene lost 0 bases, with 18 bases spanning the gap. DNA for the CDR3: TGTGCCAGTACCTTGACTTTCACTGGACCTAACTATGGCTACACCTTC. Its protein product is CASTLTFTGPNYGYTF.

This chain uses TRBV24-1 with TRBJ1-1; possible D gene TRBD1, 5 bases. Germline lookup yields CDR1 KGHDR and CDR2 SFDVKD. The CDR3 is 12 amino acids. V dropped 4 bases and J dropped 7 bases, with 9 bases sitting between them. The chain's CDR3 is CATSDRDGEAFF. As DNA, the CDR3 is TGTGCCACCAGTGACCGGGACGGTGAAGCTTTCTTT.

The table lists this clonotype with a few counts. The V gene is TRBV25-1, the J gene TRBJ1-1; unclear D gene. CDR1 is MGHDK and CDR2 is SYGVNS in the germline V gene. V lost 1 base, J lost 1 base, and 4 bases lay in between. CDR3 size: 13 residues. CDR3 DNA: TGTGCCAGCAGTGAATCCCGGAACACTGAAGCTTTCTTT. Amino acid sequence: CASSESRNTEAFF.

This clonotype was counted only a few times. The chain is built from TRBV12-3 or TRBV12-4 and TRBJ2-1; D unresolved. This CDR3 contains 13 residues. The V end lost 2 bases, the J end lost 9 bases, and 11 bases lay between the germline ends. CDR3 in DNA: TGTGCCAGCAGTTTATTGATCCGAGCTGAGCAGTTCTTC. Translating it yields CASSLLIRAEQFF.